This T cell receptor (beta chain) was profiled in a study of T cell changes during pregnancy in multiple sclerosis (dated by TCRdb to between 2019 and 2020). Study-level background: In women with multiple sclerosis, the researchers looked at how the T cell repertoire shifted as pregnancy progressed.

For this clone: Its antigen is still unknown. Per-nucleotide qualities are absent, and no much larger clonotype sits a single base away.

The library was prepared using the immunoSEQ multiplex PCR assay. The table comes from immuneACCESS by way of TCRdb, which keeps in-frame sequences with V and J called. Part of the clones is missing from these tables; in studies checked, under half for an unresolved V gene and the rest for unknown reasons. Counted in this sample were under 95,000 clones; 90% to 95% of them appeared once. The ten largest account for less than 0.75% of the sample. The V end gives up 4 bases and the J end 5 bases, leaving 10 bases in the junction not matched to a gene. There are 15 amino acids in the CDR3, from cysteine to phenylalanine inclusive. Only the CDR3 DNA is retained, 45 bases long and in frame from the first base. CDR1 and CDR2 are read off the germline V gene as LGHNA and YSLEER.

Recombination connected TRBV4-3 to TRBJ1-2, and 7 bases in between align with TRBD1. Here the sequenced sample was peripheral blood, taken in the second trimester of pregnancy. The source of this sequence is a female donor in good health, enrolled as a control in a pregnancy study. The nucleotides read TGCGCCAGCAGCCCCGACAGGGTCGCCGTTTATGGCTACACCTTC. This encodes CASSPDRVAVYGYTF.